The source of this T cell receptor (beta chain) is a study of blood T cell repertoires in COVID-19. Study-wide context: The study drew acute and convalescent COVID-19 samples from the United States, Italy and Spain. PBMCs, B-cell-depleted T cells, or T cells provided the cDNA or gDNA that made up the material.

The CDR3 is 17 amino acids. V lost 5 bases to trimming and J lost 1 base, with 20 bases between them. Germline-derived CDR1 and CDR2 are LNHDA and SQIVND (reference sequence). In the original analysis: Estimation of nucleated cell counts relied on the amplification of reference gene primers. TCRdb's copy holds only in-frame clones and misses some; the assay was immunoSEQ multiplex PCR. The DNA gave D and trimming, while V, J and clone size come from that table. This sample has roughly 200,000 clones, with around nine tenths found just once. The receptor was isolated from a man between 18 and 29 years old with active or convalescent COVID-19. The J gene is TRBJ1-2, the V gene TRBV19, with D perhaps TRBD1 (5 bases). Sequencing used peripheral blood. CDR3 coding DNA: TGTGCCAGTAGTCCCGGAGGGGTGGGACGGATTAACTATGGCTACACCTTC. Translated, it gives CASSPGGVGRINYGYTF.